Listed below are T cell receptor beta chains from one sample, sequenced in a study of cytomegalovirus exposure and HLA in healthy donors. Profiled with immunoSEQ multiplex PCR; TCRdb holds only in-frame clones, not every one. Here the sample spans more than 140,000 clones, approximately 80% being singletons. The sample was PBMCs. These receptors all stem from a woman in her 40s in good health and CMV-seronegative. Each CDR3 is given with its conserved first and last residue.

V gene	J gene	CDR3 protein
TRBV7-9	TRBJ2-7	CASSVGQGNEQYF
TRBV5-6	TRBJ1-1	CASSLFSEAFF
TRBV5-5	TRBJ2-3	CASSPGPGPRTDTQYF
TRBV7-8	TRBJ2-7	CASSPRLAYEQYF
TRBV5-4	TRBJ2-3	CASSSKTGGTDTQYF
TRBV5-1	TRBJ1-2	CASSWTDSYGYTF
TRBV28	TRBJ1-4	CASSFEGVYEKLFF
TRBV7-3	TRBJ2-3	CASSLYSGVDTQYF
TRBV28	TRBJ1-1	CASYRQFAEGVGAFF
TRBV18	TRBJ2-2	CASSPPFGRANTGELFF
TRBV28	TRBJ2-1	CASSFPAGPINEQFF
TRBV11-2	TRBJ1-1	CASSLDRTEAFF
TRBV6-5	TRBJ2-4	CASSRDNRGIQYF
TRBV12-1	TRBJ2-7	CATRSGRAVYEQYF
TRBV11-2	TRBJ2-7	CASSLISGTSGSYEQYF
TRBV28	TRBJ1-2	CASRPRDNYDYTF
TRBV4-3	TRBJ2-6	CASRSSGANVLTF
TRBV7-2	TRBJ1-2	CASSLVSGHSYGYTF
TRBV7-9	TRBJ2-2	CASSLVGQTGELFF
TRBV5-8	TRBJ2-3	CASPPPGQRINTDTQYF
TRBV4-1	TRBJ2-7	CASSQVSGNHYEQYF
TRBV28	TRBJ2-5	CASSLPEGGRETQYF
TRBV5-8	TRBJ1-5	CASSLDRGGAFSNQPQHF
TRBV5-1	TRBJ2-5	CASSLGLSGSQETQYF
TRBV9	TRBJ1-6	CASSDGQGLSPLHF
TRBV7-9	TRBJ2-1	CSSSFRIGRDEQFF
TRBV28	TRBJ2-1	CASSLPPLAGEYNEQFF
TRBV27	TRBJ1-5	CASSLDRNQPQHF
TRBV4-3	TRBJ2-1	CASSQDPSGYYNEQFF
TRBV7-8	TRBJ2-7	CASSLARSSGAAGDEQYF
TRBV19	TRBJ2-1	CASSPGLAGRTSSYNEQFF
TRBV29-1	TRBJ2-5	CSVFDSKETQYF
TRBV28	TRBJ1-1	CASSIAGETEAFF
TRBV27	TRBJ2-7	CASTRGGRYEQYF
TRBV10-3	TRBJ2-1	CAIGSQEGAYNEQFF
TRBV21-1	TRBJ1-1	CASSIGQGARQDTEAFF
TRBV4-3	TRBJ1-5	CASSQERVGMAQHF
TRBV6-5	TRBJ2-1	CASSYSGGPFDNEQFF